The clone carrying this T cell receptor beta chain occurred a few times. Its antigen is as yet unknown. The CDR3 extends over 14 amino acids. Trimming took 0 bases from V and 7 from J; bases not matched to a gene: 2. Germline CDR1 SGDLS, CDR2 YYNGEE. This sample was taken from a study of CD8 T cells in ankylosing spondylitis. It was by quantitative 5'-RACE with molecular barcodes that TCR beta libraries were made. TCRdb ran MiXCR on the 5' RACE reads and lists one entry per CDR3 protein. Among 9,900 or so distinct CDR3 sequences, about 6% were seen once, and the ten largest hold about 42%. Study-level points and caveats: Seemingly characteristic of ankylosing spondylitis blood was a TCR beta motif consisting of eight highly homologous variants. Previously reported in reactive arthritis synovial fluid and blood were some of the motif variants.

Input material: blood, either unsorted or a sorted T cell fraction (not recorded which). The chain combines TRBV9 with TRBJ2-1; 9 bases match TRBD2. The TCR comes from a female donor with ankylosing spondylitis or in good health (not recorded which). CDR3 bases: TGTGCCAGCAGCGTAGCTAGCGGGGAGAATGAGCAGTTCTTC. It is translated as CASSVASGENEQFF.